The next 27 T cell receptor beta chains were all read from a single sample in a study of OX40 agonist ivuxolimab in advanced cancers. The data were produced by immunoSEQ multiplex PCR, yet TCRdb's version contains in-frame clones alone and is incomplete. The sample has tens of thousands of clones, about 82% seen once. This specimen was CD4+ or CD8+ T cells sorted from blood, taken in a trial of the OX40 agonist ivuxolimab. The source is an adult with an advanced solid tumor such as melanoma, head and neck, liver or kidney cancer.

This clone was seen a few times. V usage is TRBV7-9 and J usage is TRBJ1-6, with a weak D call TRBD1 (5 bases). V lost 4 bases to trimming and J lost 7 bases, with 11 bases between them. The CDR3 runs to 14 residues. Looked up from germline, CDR1 is SEHNR and CDR2 is FQNEAQ (reference sequence). The CDR3 nucleotides read TGTGCCAGCAGCTCCGCCCGGGGGAATTCACCCCTCCACTTT. Translated: CASSSARGNSPLHF.

The chain uses TRBV19 and TRBJ1-2; no firm D call. Germline loops: CDR1 LNHDA, CDR2 SQIVND (reference sequence). CDR3 length equals 15 residues. Trimming took 4 bases from V and 0 from J, leaving 12 bases between them. The CDR3 nucleotides are TGTGCCAGTAGTAGTCGCACGGGAGCTAACTATGGCTACACCTTC. Residues: CASSSRTGANYGYTF.

J is TRBJ1-1 and V is TRBV5-6, with TRBD1 as a possible D gene (6 bases). The germline CDR1 and CDR2 sequences are SGHDT and YYEEEE. Between the trimmed V and J ends, which lost 6 bases and 4 bases, there was a span of 16 bases. This CDR3 spans 14 amino acids. In DNA, the CDR3 is TGTGCCAGCATCCGGGGGGGGGCTGGCACTGAAGCTTTCTTT. Its protein is CASIRGGAGTEAFF.

By sample share, this clone is medium-sized. V usage is TRBV5-1 and J usage is TRBJ1-1; a possible D gene is TRBD1 (5 bases). The ends were cut back, 4 bases at V and 0 bases at J, with 13 bases in the middle. Germline CDR1 SGHRS, CDR2 YFSETQ. The CDR3 consists of 15 residues. For the CDR3, the DNA is TGCGCCAGCAGCAGAGAGGGGAAAGTGAACACTGAAGCTTTCTTT. Its protein is CASSREGKVNTEAFF.

The chain has TRBV6-5 and TRBJ1-5; D gene unclear. Deletions cut 0 bases from V and 6 bases from J, with 6 bases between. The CDR3 contains 13 residues. Germline V gene lookup returns CDR1 MNHEY and CDR2 SVGAGI. The CDR3 nucleotides are TGTGCCAGCAGTTACTCCTCAGTTCAGCCCCAGCATTTT. Translation gives CASSYSSVQPQHF.

This sequence joins TRBV7-3 and TRBJ2-5, with 8 positions matching TRBD1. V lost 5 bases to trimming and J lost 5 bases; unmatched junction nucleotides: 4. CDR1 and CDR2 from the germline V gene are SGHTA and FQGTGA. This CDR3 is built from 13 residues. This chain's CDR3 is CASSPRGPETQYF. The CDR3 DNA reads TGTGCCAGCAGCCCCAGGGGGCCCGAGACCCAGTACTTC.

The chain links TRBV7-2 to TRBJ2-1, with 7 bases aligning to TRBD1. This CDR3 comprises 15 residues. J was trimmed by 9 bases and V by 2 bases; bases with no gene match: 10. Germline CDR1 SGHTA, CDR2 FQGNSA. The CDR3: CASSLTPDRAGEQFF. The CDR3 DNA reads as TGTGCCAGCAGCTTAACCCCCGACAGGGCTGGTGAGCAGTTCTTC.

The chain is built from TRBV18 and TRBJ1-5; D is perhaps TRBD1 (5 bases). Germline V gives CDR1 KGHSH, CDR2 LQKENI. V gave up 2 bases and J gave up 5 bases, with 13 bases separating them. This CDR3 is built from 15 residues. The CDR3 coding sequence is TGTGCCAGCTCACCAGGGGCAGGGATCCATCAGCCCCAGCATTTT. Protein: CASSPGAGIHQPQHF.

The V call is TRBV5-1, the J call TRBJ2-4; 8 positions match TRBD1. V shed 4 bases, J shed 6 bases, and the junction held 3 bases outside the gene matches. Germline lookup yields CDR1 SGHRS and CDR2 YFSETQ. The CDR3 spans 13 residues. CDR3: CASSAGQGNIQYF. As DNA, the CDR3 is TGCGCCAGCAGCGCCGGACAGGGAAACATTCAGTACTTC.

J is TRBJ1-3 and V is TRBV30, with D perhaps TRBD1 (5 bases). Germline values: CDR1 GTSNPN, CDR2 SVGIG (reference sequence). Trimming left V 3 bases short and J 2 bases short, with 14 bases between. The CDR3 consists of 15 residues. The CDR3 here is CAWRRVGTPGNTIYF. The CDR3 nucleotides are TGTGCCTGGAGGCGCGTGGGGACGCCTGGAAACACCATATATTTT. The whole variable domain, remainder taken from reference TRBV30 and TRBJ1-3, is SQTIHQWPATLVQPVGSPLSLECTVEGTSNPNLYWYRQAAGRGLQLLFYSVGIGQISSEVPQNLSASRPQDRQFILSSKKLLLSDSGFYLCAWRRVGTPGNTIYFGEGSWLTVV.

This clone turned up a few times. The J gene is TRBJ2-6, the V gene TRBV5-1, with 8 bases aligning to TRBD1. Germline CDR1 is SGHRS and CDR2 is YFSETQ. The CDR3 is 16 amino acids. V lost 4 bases to trimming and J lost 1 base; unmatched junction nucleotides: 4. The CDR3 sequence is CASSGQGQSGANVLTF. The DNA of the CDR3 is TGCGCCAGCAGCGGACAGGGACAATCTGGGGCCAACGTCCTGACTTTC.

The table lists this clone with a few counts. V usage is TRBV7-9 and J usage is TRBJ2-3; D possibly corresponds to TRBD2 (7 bases). Trimming pared 6 bases from V and 1 base from J, leaving 14 bases between. The germline V gene encodes CDR1 SEHNR and CDR2 FQNEAQ (reference sequence). CDR3 length equals 15 residues. CDR3 bases: TGTGCCAGCAGTACCGGGGGGCGAGGCACAGATACGCAGTATTTT. This codes for CASSTGGRGTDTQYF. Variable domain in full (rest from reference TRBV7-9 and TRBJ2-3): DTGVSQNPRHKITKRGQNVTFRCDPISEHNRLYWYRQTLGQGPEFLTYFQNEAQLEKSRLLSDRFSAERPKGSFSTLEIQRTEQGDSAMYLCASSTGGRGTDTQYFGPGTRLTVL.

The rearrangement links TRBV7-9 to TRBJ1-2, with TRBD1 matching over 9 bases. CDR1 is SEHNR and CDR2 is FQNEAQ in the germline V gene (reference sequence). J lost 8 bases, V lost 4 bases, and 8 bases had no gene match. The CDR3 runs to 14 residues. CDR3 region: CASSSQGAFRGYTF. The CDR3, as DNA: TGTGCCAGCAGCTCACAGGGGGCCTTTAGGGGCTACACCTTC.

This chain connects TRBV2 to TRBJ1-3; 12 nucleotides match TRBD1. CDR1 and CDR2 from the germline V gene are SNHLY and FYNNEI. Unmatched junction bases numbered 6, after V lost 5 bases and J lost 4 bases. This CDR3 has 16 residues. CDR3: CASSPGQGAFGNTIYF. The CDR3 DNA reads TGTGCCAGCAGTCCGGGACAGGGGGCTTTCGGAAACACCATATATTTT. Supplemented by reference TRBV2 and TRBJ1-3, the full variable domain reads EPEVTQTPSHQVTQMGQEVILRCVPISNHLYFYWYRQILGQKVEFLVSFYNNEISEKSEIFDDQFSVERPDGSNFTLKIRSTKLEDSAMYFCASSPGQGAFGNTIYFGEGSWLTVV.

This chain connects TRBV5-6 to TRBJ1-4; D is uncertain. The CDR3 length is 14 residues. The V end was cut by 1 base, the J end by 8 bases, with 12 bases between. From germline, CDR1 is SGHDT and CDR2 YYEEEE. This CDR3 reads CASSLRAVEEKLFF. CDR3 nucleotides: TGTGCCAGCAGCTTGCGTGCAGTGGAAGAAAAACTGTTTTTT.

This sequence joins TRBV5-1 and TRBJ2-1; 13 bases line up with TRBD2. Germline CDR1 SGHRS, CDR2 YFSETQ. The CDR3 runs to 17 residues. The ends lost 4 bases at V and 7 bases at J; junction bases unmatched: 11. CDR3 in amino acids: CASSPGLAGRAQNEQFF. The DNA of the CDR3 is TGCGCCAGCAGCCCGGGACTAGCGGGGAGGGCGCAGAATGAGCAGTTCTTC. Complete variable domain (other parts from reference TRBV5-1 and TRBJ2-1): KAGVTQTPRYLIKTRGQQVTLSCSPISGHRSVSWYQQTPGQGLQFLFEYFSETQRNKGNFPGRFSGRQFSNSRSEMNVSTLELGDSALYLCASSPGLAGRAQNEQFFGPGTRLTVL.

This chain connects TRBV27 to TRBJ1-1, with D possibly matching TRBD1 (5 bases). This CDR3 contains 13 residues. The germline gives CDR1 MNHEY, CDR2 SMNVEV (reference sequence). The V gene lost 1 base and the J gene lost 5 bases, with 8 bases spanning the gap. The CDR3 region is CASSLFRATEAFF. Here the CDR3 DNA reads TGTGCCAGCAGTTTATTCAGGGCGACTGAAGCTTTCTTT.

The chain recombines TRBV7-6 with TRBJ2-6; D perhaps matches TRBD1 (8 bases). The CDR3 has 16 amino acids. V lost 4 bases and J 5 bases, leaving 15 bases between the germline ends. The germline V gene encodes CDR1 SGHVS and CDR2 FNYEAQ. The CDR3 DNA sequence: TGTGCCAGCAGCTCGCGGACAGGGACTAGGGCCAACGTCCTGACTTTC. Translation gives CASSSRTGTRANVLTF.

The chain carries TRBV4-1 and TRBJ1-1; D is possibly TRBD1 (5 bases). V was cut by 0 bases and J by 3 bases, with 20 bases left in between. The germline V gene has CDR1 MGHRA and CDR2 YSYEKL. The CDR3 is made up of 18 amino acids. The CDR3 DNA reads TGCGCCAGCAGCCAAGATTGGGGACCCTGGGGGAGGGACACTGAAGCTTTCTTT. Protein product: CASSQDWGPWGRDTEAFF.

The rearrangement links TRBV7-9 to TRBJ2-3; TRBD2 might be the D (7 bases). The V gene lost 5 bases and the J gene lost 4 bases, with 16 bases spanning the gap. In germline, CDR1 is SEHNR, CDR2 FQNEAQ (reference sequence). The CDR3 has 15 amino acids. CDR3 bases: TGTGCCAGCAGCCTACAGGGAGGGTTCTCAGATACGCAGTATTTT. Amino acids: CASSLQGGFSDTQYF.

The chain is built from TRBV10-2 and TRBJ1-5; TRBD1 matches at 7 bases. CDR3 length: 13 residues. Germline V lookup: CDR1 WSHSY, CDR2 SAAADI. J gave up 4 bases and V 6 bases, and 3 bases lay outside the gene matches. The CDR3 protein is CASRRGLNQPQHF. CDR3 nucleotide sequence: TGCGCCAGCAGGAGGGGGCTAAATCAGCCCCAGCATTTT.

This chain connects TRBV18 to TRBJ2-4; perhaps TRBD1 as D (6 bases). The V end lost 2 bases, the J end lost 3 bases, and 14 bases lay between the germline ends. The CDR3 spans 16 residues. CDR1 is KGHSH, CDR2 LQKENI, per germline. CDR3 sequence: CASSPLSSRGKNIQYF. The CDR3 bases are TGTGCCAGCTCACCATTATCGAGCAGGGGCAAAAACATTCAGTACTTC.

This clone showed up just once. The V and J genes are TRBV25-1 and TRBJ2-2, with unresolved D. This CDR3 has 14 residues. Germline CDR1 reads MGHDK; CDR2 reads SYGVNS. V gave up 4 bases and J gave up 3 bases, with 9 bases separating them. The CDR3 sequence is CASSARRYTGELFF. The CDR3 DNA sequence: TGTGCCAGCAGTGCGAGGAGATACACCGGGGAGCTGTTTTTT.

The V call is TRBV19, the J call TRBJ1-3; D gene unclear. The ends were cut back, 10 bases at V and 3 bases at J, with 16 bases in the middle. The CDR3 is 14 amino acids. The germline V gene has CDR1 LNHDA and CDR2 SQIVND (reference sequence). Here the CDR3 DNA reads TGTGCCAACTTGCTCGGAGGTTATGGAAACACCATATATTTT. Its translation is CANLLGGYGNTIYF. Drawing the rest from reference TRBV19 and TRBJ1-3, the complete variable domain is DGGITQSPKYLFRKEGQNVTLSCEQNLNHDAMYWYRQDPGQGLRLIYYSQIVNDFQKGDIAEGYSVSREKKESFPLTVTSAQKNPTAFYLCANLLGGYGNTIYFGEGSWLTVV.

This clone was seen a single time. The chain couples TRBV7-2 to TRBJ2-6; D not certain. Germline assignment: CDR1 SGHTA and CDR2 FQGNSA. Trimming shortened V by 2 bases and J by 1 base, and 6 bases separated the two germline ends. This CDR3 region has 15 residues. CDR3 nucleotide sequence: TGTGCCAGCAGCTTATCCGGGTCTGGGGCCAACGTCCTGACTTTC. This gives the protein CASSLSGSGANVLTF.

In this sample, this clone turned up once. The chain has TRBV2 and TRBJ2-1, with 9 bases that match TRBD2. Germline values: CDR1 SNHLY, CDR2 FYNNEI. The V segment lost 6 bases and the J segment 4 bases; nucleotides outside the gene matches: 7. The CDR3 spans 15 residues. The CDR3 reads CASRAGTSLYNEQFF. CDR3 nucleotide sequence: TGTGCCAGCAGGGCCGGGACTAGCCTTTACAATGAGCAGTTCTTC.

A single count supports this clone. The chain joins TRBV18 to TRBJ2-2; TRBD1 aligns across 8 bases. This CDR3 region has 14 residues. V shed 5 bases and J 9 bases; nucleotides not matched to a gene: 8. Germline V gene sequence: CDR1 KGHSH, CDR2 LQKENI. CDR3 sequence (DNA): TGTGCCAGCTCAACGACCAGGGGGCAGAGGGAGCTGTTTTTT. It codes for CASSTTRGQRELFF.